A single sample gave rise to the 4 T cell receptor beta chains below, sequenced in a study of blood T cell repertoires in COVID-19. Clones were sequenced by immunoSEQ multiplex PCR, and TCRdb holds only the in-frame ones, with some missing. This sample carries 200,000 to 250,000 clones, about four fifths of them seen once, and the ten largest clones take more than 3%. The specimen was PBMCs or T cells enriched from blood (not recorded which). Source of these receptors: a woman in her fifties or sixties who had recovered from COVID-19.

This chain joins TRBV5-1 and TRBJ1-5, with TRBD1 matching over 9 bases. This CDR3 contains 14 residues. Unmatched junction bases numbered 8, after V lost 4 bases and J lost 9 bases. Germline CDR1 and CDR2: SGHRS and YFSETQ. The CDR3 sequence: CASSPGTGLLPQHF. Here the CDR3 DNA reads TGCGCCAGCAGCCCCGGGACAGGGCTACTGCCCCAGCATTTT.

V usage is TRBV6-5 and J usage is TRBJ1-2; D may be TRBD1 (5 bases). Per germline, CDR1 MNHEY and CDR2 SVGAGI. V dropped 6 bases and J dropped 3 bases, with 14 bases sitting between them. The CDR3 is 14 residues long. CDR3 sequence reads: CASSAPGVHYGYTF. CDR3 DNA sequence: TGTGCCAGCAGCGCCCCGGGGGTCCACTATGGCTACACCTTC.

The V gene is TRBV5-1, the J gene TRBJ1-2; D might be TRBD1 (6 bases). From germline, CDR1 is SGHRS and CDR2 YFSETQ. CDR3 size: 15 residues. The V gene lost 5 bases and the J gene lost 5 bases, with 19 bases spanning the gap. In DNA, the CDR3 is TGCGCCAGCAGTCGTGAGGGAACGAGGGGGTATGGCTACACCTTC. Its protein is CASSREGTRGYGYTF.

V usage is TRBV24-1 and J usage is TRBJ2-2; tentatively, D is TRBD1 (6 bases). V gave up 3 bases and J gave up 0 bases, with 10 bases separating them. The CDR3 extends over 16 amino acids. Germline CDR1 is KGHDR and CDR2 is SFDVKD. The CDR3: CATSDQRTANTGELFF. In DNA, the CDR3 is TGTGCCACCAGTGATCAACGGACAGCGAACACCGGGGAGCTGTTTTTT.